This T cell receptor beta chain was captured by sequencing in a study of neurological immune-mediated disorders. Study observations and caveats: The repertoires of 18 of 34 multiple sclerosis patients fell into one related-CDR3 cluster (a possible signature) under phylogenetic grouping.

As regards this clonotype: Antigen: not known.

With 10-nucleotide random UMIs, 5'RACE was used to make the cDNA. TCRdb fed the 5' RACE reads into MiXCR, producing one record per CDR3 protein. The sample lists some 65,000 distinct CDR3 sequences, around 5.2% seen once, with 2.5% to 3% in the top ten. In germline, CDR1 is SGHTA, CDR2 FQGNSA. The CDR3 runs 17 residues. The V end was cut by 1 base, the J end by 6 bases, with 20 bases between. The gene calls are TRBV7-2 and TRBJ2-3; the D gene is possibly TRBD2 (6 bases). The origin of this receptor is a woman between 25 and 40 years old with multiple sclerosis. Sequencing used PBMCs. The CDR3 region has the DNA TGTGCCAGCAGCTTAGGCGGCGGGCGGGGCCATGGGGATACGCAGTATTTT. Translating it yields CASSLGGGRGHGDTQYF.